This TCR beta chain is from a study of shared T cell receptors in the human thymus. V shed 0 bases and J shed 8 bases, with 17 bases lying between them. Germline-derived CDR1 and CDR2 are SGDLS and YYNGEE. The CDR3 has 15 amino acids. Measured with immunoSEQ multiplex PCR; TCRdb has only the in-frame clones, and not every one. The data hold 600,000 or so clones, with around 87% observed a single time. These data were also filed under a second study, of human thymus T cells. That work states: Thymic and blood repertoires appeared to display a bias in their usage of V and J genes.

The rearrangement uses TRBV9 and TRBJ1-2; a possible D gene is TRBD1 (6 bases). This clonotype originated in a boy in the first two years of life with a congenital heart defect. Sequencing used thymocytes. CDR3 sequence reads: CASSVDQDSEGGYTF. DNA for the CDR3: TGTGCCAGCAGCGTAGATCAGGACAGCGAGGGGGGCTACACCTTC.